This section outlines one TCR beta chain sequence together with its context. This sample was included in a study of blood T cell repertoires in COVID-19. Generated by immunoSEQ multiplex PCR, the TCRdb table keeps only in-frame clones and is missing some. The sample has about 480,000 clones, roughly 88% seen once; the top ten hold over 1.5%. This CDR3 is 12 amino acids long. V lost 6 bases, J lost 6 bases, and 10 bases lay in between. V is TRBV12-3 or TRBV12-4 and J is TRBJ2-3, with D tentatively TRBD1 (5 bases). The sample comprised PBMCs or T cells enriched from blood (not recorded which). This sequence was found in a woman in her thirties or forties who had recovered from COVID-19. DNA for the CDR3: TGTGCCAGCAGCTGGAAGGGGGATACGCAGTATTTT. Its translation: CASSWKGDTQYF.